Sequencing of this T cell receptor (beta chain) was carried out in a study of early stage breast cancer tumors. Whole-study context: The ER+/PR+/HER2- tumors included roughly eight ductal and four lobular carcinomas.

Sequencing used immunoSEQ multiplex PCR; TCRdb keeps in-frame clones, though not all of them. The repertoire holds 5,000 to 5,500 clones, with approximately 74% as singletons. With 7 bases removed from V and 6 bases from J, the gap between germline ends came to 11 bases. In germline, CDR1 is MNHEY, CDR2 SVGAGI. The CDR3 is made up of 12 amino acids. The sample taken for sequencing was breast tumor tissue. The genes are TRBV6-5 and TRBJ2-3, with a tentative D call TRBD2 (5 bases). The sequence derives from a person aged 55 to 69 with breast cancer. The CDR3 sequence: CASTSGYDTQYF. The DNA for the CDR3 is TGTGCCAGCACCTCGGGGTACGATACGCAGTATTTT.